In this sample, the clone carrying this T cell receptor beta chain turned up a few times. In donors with ophthalmopathy, activity was moderate-to-severe, with CAS ≥3, NOSPECS ≥4 and duration under 3 months. Researchers turned away patients with other autoimmune diseases, uncontrolled infections, pregnancy or lactation. The data were obtained in a study of Graves' ophthalmopathy and Graves' hyperthyroidism. Amplification from RNA transcripts yielded the TCR beta CDR3 regions. HTBI-primed RT-PCR formed the first round, and a multiplex PCR formed the second. TCRdb redid the calling of the multiplex PCR reads with MiXCR, one entry per CDR3 protein. The sample yields approximately 640,000 distinct CDR3 sequences, 35% to 45% seen once. This CDR3 has 12 residues. V was shortened by 8 bases and J by 5 bases, with 12 bases between the two germline ends. CDR1 DFQATT and CDR2 SNEGSKA come from the germline V gene (reference sequence).

This chain links TRBV20-1 with TRBJ2-2; D might be TRBD2 (6 bases). Sequenced: peripheral blood. The origin of this receptor is an adult man with Graves' ophthalmopathy. The CDR3 DNA reads TGCAGTTGGAGGGCGCGGACCGGGGAGCTGTTTTTT. It specifies CSWRARTGELFF.